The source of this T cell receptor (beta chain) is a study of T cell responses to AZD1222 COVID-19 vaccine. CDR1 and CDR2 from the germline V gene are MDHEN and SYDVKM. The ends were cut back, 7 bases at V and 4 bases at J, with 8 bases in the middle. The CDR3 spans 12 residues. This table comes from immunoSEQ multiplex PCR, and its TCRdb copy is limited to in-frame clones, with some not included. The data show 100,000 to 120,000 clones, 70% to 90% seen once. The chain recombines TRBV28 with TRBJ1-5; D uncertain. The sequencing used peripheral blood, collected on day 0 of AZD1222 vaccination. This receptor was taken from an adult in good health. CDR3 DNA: TGTGCCAGCATGCGTCCGAATCAGCCCCAGCATTTT. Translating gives CASMRPNQPQHF.